This passage covers 15 T cell receptor beta chains from one sample sequenced in a study of blood T cell repertoires in COVID-19. Repertoires were generated with immunoSEQ multiplex PCR, while TCRdb's copy carries only in-frame clones and drops some. The sample consists of approximately 110,000 clones, roughly 90% of them appearing once. Input material: peripheral blood. The receptors shown here come from a man aged 50-60 years with COVID-19, enrolled during active disease.

This chain joins TRBV4-1 and TRBJ2-1; 10 bases are shared with TRBD1. This CDR3 has 16 residues. Germline V lookup: CDR1 MGHRA, CDR2 YSYEKL. V lost 5 bases, J lost 6 bases, and 10 bases stayed unmatched. The CDR3, as DNA: TGCGCCAGCAGCAGACAGGGGGCGCGAGATGGCAATGAGCAGTTCTTC. The encoded protein is CASSRQGARDGNEQFF.

The chain employs TRBV6-1 and TRBJ1-1; 9 positions match TRBD1. Trimming at V came to 2 bases and at J to 3 bases, leaving 4 bases not matched to a gene. In germline, CDR1 is MNHNS, CDR2 SASEGT. The CDR3 sequence is 15 residues long. CDR3 sequence reads: CASSEMTGGDTEAFF. CDR3 DNA: TGTGCCAGCAGTGAAATGACAGGGGGAGACACTGAAGCTTTCTTT.

The J gene is TRBJ2-7, the V gene TRBV14; 7 bases are a match to TRBD1. Trimming took 4 bases from V and 6 from J; bases not matched to a gene: 6. Germline assignment: CDR1 SGHDN and CDR2 FVKESK. The CDR3 consists of 13 residues. The CDR3 spells CASSPSRTGEQYV. The CDR3 DNA follows: TGTGCCAGCAGCCCCTCCCGGACAGGCGAGCAGTACGTC.

The chain joins TRBV30 to TRBJ2-3; D gene uncertain. V lost 6 bases and J 5 bases, leaving 24 bases between the germline ends. The CDR3 has 16 amino acids. The V gene's germline CDR1 is GTSNPN and CDR2 SVGIG (reference sequence). The CDR3 reads CACSRLPQPGVDTQYF. DNA of the CDR3: TGTGCCTGCTCCCGGCTCCCGCAGCCCGGAGTAGATACGCAGTATTTT.

This sequence joins TRBV7-9 and TRBJ2-1, with TRBD2 as a possible D gene (5 bases). This CDR3 spans 12 amino acids. CDR1 is SEHNR and CDR2 is FQNEAQ in the germline V gene (reference sequence). Trimming stripped 5 bases from V and 14 bases from J, with 16 bases between. The DNA for the CDR3 is TGTGCCAGCAGCGCCACTAGTTCACCAAAGTTCTTC. It yields the protein CASSATSSPKFF. The entire variable domain, with the rest obtained from reference TRBV7-9 and TRBJ2-1, is as follows: DTGVSQNPRHKITKRGQNVTFRCDPISEHNRLYWYRQTLGQGPEFLTYFQNEAQLEKSRLLSDRFSAERPKGSFSTLEIQRTEQGDSAMYLCASSATSSPKFFGPGTRLTVL.

The rearrangement links TRBV5-1 to TRBJ2-3; weak D call: TRBD2 (5 bases). The CDR3 has 15 residues. The V gene lost 2 bases and the J gene lost 0 bases, with 10 bases spanning the gap. Germline loops: CDR1 SGHRS, CDR2 YFSETQ. The CDR3 region is CASSLWSGSTDTQYF. CDR3 DNA sequence: TGCGCCAGCAGCTTATGGAGCGGCAGCACAGATACGCAGTATTTT.

This rearrangement joins TRBV28 to TRBJ1-2, with D hard to call. The CDR3 length is 15 residues. The V gene lost 2 bases and the J gene lost 4 bases, with 14 bases spanning the gap. The germline gives CDR1 MDHEN, CDR2 SYDVKM. Written as DNA, the CDR3 is TGTGCCAGCAGTTTAACAACCCGGGATTCCTATGGCTACACCTTC. As protein: CASSLTTRDSYGYTF.

This clone has just one count. This chain links TRBV28 with TRBJ2-5; TRBD2 agrees at 15 bases. Germline trimming cut 5 bases from V and 5 bases from J; bases unmatched to any gene: 15. The CDR3 loop spans 19 amino acids. CDR1 is MDHEN, CDR2 SYDVKM, per germline. CDR3 nucleotide sequence: TGTGCCAGCAGTCACCTGGGACTAGCGGGAGGAGGGGTTATCGAGACCCAGTACTTC. Protein: CASSHLGLAGGGVIETQYF.

CDR3 sequence: CASSFFSRGDTDTQYF. The CDR3 coding sequence is TGTGCCAGCAGCTTTTTTTCCAGGGGAGACACAGATACGCAGTATTTT. This chain joins TRBV7-9 and TRBJ2-3, with a possible D match to TRBD1 (6 bases). V lost 3 bases and J lost 2, with 15 bases in between. This CDR3 has 16 residues. Germline V CDR1 and CDR2: SEHNR, FQNEAQ (reference sequence).

This chain joins TRBV3-1 (or the pseudogene TRBV3-2) and TRBJ2-3; 10 nucleotides agree with TRBD1. The CDR3 covers 17 residues. J was trimmed by 1 base and V by 5 bases; bases with no gene match: 9. The V gene's germline CDR1 is LGHDT and CDR2 YNNKEL (reference sequence). CDR3 sequence: CASSSRQGATGTDTQYF. The CDR3 region has the DNA TGTGCCAGCAGCTCCCGACAGGGGGCTACCGGCACAGATACGCAGTATTTT.

The V gene is TRBV28, the J gene TRBJ1-4; perhaps TRBD1 as D (5 bases). CDR3 length: 14 amino acids. CDR1 is MDHEN and CDR2 is SYDVKM in the germline V gene. Trimming cost V 4 bases and J 0 bases, with 6 bases left between them. The CDR3 loop reads CASSSTATNEKLFF. CDR3 nucleotide sequence: TGTGCCAGCAGTTCGACAGCAACTAATGAAAAACTGTTTTTT.

This clone was detected only once. The chain links TRBV14 to TRBJ2-7; 13 bases are shared with TRBD2. V trimming: 10 bases; J trimming: 6 bases; junction bases outside the gene matches: 12. Per germline, CDR1 SGHDN and CDR2 FVKESK. The CDR3 sequence is 15 residues long. Written as DNA, the CDR3 is TGTGCCACCAACGGGACTAGCGGGAAGCCTGGCGAGCAGTACGTC. The encoded protein is CATNGTSGKPGEQYV.

The chain links TRBV28 to TRBJ1-1, with D unresolved. There are 11 residues in the CDR3. The germline CDR1 and CDR2 sequences are MDHEN and SYDVKM. Trimming took 4 bases from V and 6 from J, leaving 6 bases between them. The CDR3 region has the DNA TGTGCCAGCAGTTCTTTTTCTGAAGCTTTCTTT. This codes for CASSSFSEAFF.

The chain employs TRBV5-1 and TRBJ1-6; D remains unclear. Germline assignment: CDR1 SGHRS and CDR2 YFSETQ. This CDR3 has 15 residues. Between the trimmed V and J ends, which lost 0 bases and 0 bases, there was a span of 4 bases. CDR3 region: CASSLASSYNSPLHF. The CDR3 bases are TGCGCCAGCAGCTTGGCCAGCTCCTATAATTCACCCCTCCACTTT.

The genes are TRBV3-1 (or the pseudogene TRBV3-2) and TRBJ1-1; weak D call: TRBD1 (5 bases). V lost 2 bases, J lost 3 bases, and 7 bases lay in between. The CDR3 has 13 amino acids. Germline-derived CDR1 and CDR2 are LGHDT and YNNKEL (reference sequence). CDR3 region: CASSQRGDTEAFF. The DNA for the CDR3 is TGTGCCAGCAGCCAAAGGGGTGACACTGAAGCTTTCTTT.